This T cell receptor (beta chain) was captured by sequencing in a study of a mutant IDH1 vaccine in newly diagnosed glioma. As for the study in general: Eight vaccine doses were administered to patients at weeks 1, 3, 5, 7, 11, 15, 19 and 23. Study-level results: Pseudoprogression appeared unlinked to shifts in leading peripheral T cell clonotypes.

Regarding time point: week 11, during vaccination. Topical imiquimod accompanied each vaccine dose, which consisted of 300 ug of mutant IDH1 20-mer peptide. Sequencing was performed with immunoSEQ multiplex PCR; in TCRdb, only in-frame clones are kept and a portion is missing. Here the sample spans around 120,000 clones, around 77% being singletons. Remarks on this clone: Its matching antigen is unknown.

The source is a man aged 35-49 years with glioma. This specimen was PBMCs, taken from a glioma patient whose treatment included an IDH1 peptide vaccine.

In DNA, the CDR3 is TGTGCCAGCAGCTCCCCTACTTACAATGAGCAGTTCTTC. It is translated as CASSSPTYNEQFF. This chain joins TRBV7-2 and TRBJ2-1; no firm D call. Trimming took 4 bases from V and 4 from J, leaving 8 bases between them. The CDR3 loop spans 13 amino acids. Germline CDR1 is SGHTA and CDR2 is FQGNSA.